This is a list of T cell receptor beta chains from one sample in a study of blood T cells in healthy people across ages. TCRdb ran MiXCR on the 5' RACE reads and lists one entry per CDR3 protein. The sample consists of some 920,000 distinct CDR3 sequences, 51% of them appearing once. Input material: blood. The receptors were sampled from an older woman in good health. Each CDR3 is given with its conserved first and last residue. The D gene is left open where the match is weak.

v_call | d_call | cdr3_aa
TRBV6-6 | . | CASSSNGGFGFF
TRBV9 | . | CASSVGGTVSSYEQYF
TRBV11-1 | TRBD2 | CASSYGTAGGYNEQFF
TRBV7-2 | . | CASSNHPRNEQFF
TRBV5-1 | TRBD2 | CASSLNREVTETQYF
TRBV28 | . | CASSSSTTRHNGEQYF
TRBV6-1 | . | CAAREGGYNEQFF
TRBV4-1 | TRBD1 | CASSQDVAGQAYQETQYF
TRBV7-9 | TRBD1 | CASSLPGAGGMDKWKNEQFF
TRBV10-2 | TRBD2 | CASSESGGLAGNIQYF
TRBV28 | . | CASSLSRDGADTQYF
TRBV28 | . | CASSFQPLTSREDTQYF
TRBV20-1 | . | CSAASGAGRETQYF
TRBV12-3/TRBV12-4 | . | CASSETGRASYNEQFF
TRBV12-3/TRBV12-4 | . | CASSLGGRDNEQFF
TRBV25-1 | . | CASSPGGDVLYEQYF
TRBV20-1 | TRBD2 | CSARPTSGRYKEQFF
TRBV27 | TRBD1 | CASSLLGQGNEKLFF
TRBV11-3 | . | CASSSRRGTGELFF
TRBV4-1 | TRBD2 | CASSQVASGSNTQYF